This TCR beta chain was profiled in a study of blood T cell repertoires in COVID-19. About the research overall: From the United States, Italy and Spain came samples of acute and convalescent COVID-19.

Authors' data handling: Counts of nucleated cells, estimated from reference gene primer amplification, were obtained. Sequencing used immunoSEQ multiplex PCR; TCRdb keeps in-frame clones, though not all of them. The V and J calls and the clone size are those of that table, but D and trimming were determined from the DNA. The table shows fewer than 250,000 clones, with roughly 85% occurring only once. Study members were between about 18 and 89 years old and lived in roughly 24 US regions. Participant-reported clinical history was the basis for cohort assignment. V lost 6 bases, J lost 5 bases, and 6 bases stayed unmatched. Germline V lookup: CDR1 MNHEY, CDR2 SVGAGI. This CDR3 has 13 residues.

The material sequenced was PBMCs or T cells enriched from blood (not recorded which). The source is a woman in her forties or fifties with acute COVID-19. This chain joins TRBV6-5 and TRBJ1-1, with 7 bases fitting TRBD1. CDR3 coding DNA: TGTGCCAGCAGCGCCGACAGGGCAACTGAAGCTTTCTTT. Amino acid sequence: CASSADRATEAFF.